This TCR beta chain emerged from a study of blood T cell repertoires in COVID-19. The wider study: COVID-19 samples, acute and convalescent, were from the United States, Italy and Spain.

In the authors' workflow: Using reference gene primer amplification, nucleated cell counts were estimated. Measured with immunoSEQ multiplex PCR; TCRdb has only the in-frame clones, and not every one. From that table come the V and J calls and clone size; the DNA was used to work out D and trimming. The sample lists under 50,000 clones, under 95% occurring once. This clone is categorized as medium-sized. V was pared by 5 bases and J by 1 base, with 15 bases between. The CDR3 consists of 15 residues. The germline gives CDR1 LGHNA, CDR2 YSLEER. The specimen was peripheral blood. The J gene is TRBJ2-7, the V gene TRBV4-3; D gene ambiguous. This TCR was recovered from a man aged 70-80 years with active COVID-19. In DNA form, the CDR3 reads TGCGCCAGCAGCGCTGTCTTTGCGGAATCCTACGAGCAGTACTTC. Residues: CASSAVFAESYEQYF.